The rows below give T cell receptor beta chains drawn from one sample of a study of blood T cells in healthy people across ages. TCRdb itself ran the 5' RACE reads through MiXCR, one entry per CDR3 protein. The table lists under 700,000 distinct CDR3 sequences, less than 25% of them singletons. The data were also submitted as part of a second study, on T cells of mothers and their children.

Sequencing was performed on blood. The receptors shown here come from a boy between 10 and 17 years old in good health. Both conserved end residues are part of each CDR3. D genes are given only for firm matches. Rows may omit the clone size; those that give it use once, few, many or a size class.

d_gene	v_gene	j_gene	abundance	CDR3nt	CDR3aa
.	TRBV28	TRBJ1-4	few	TGTGCCAGCAGTTTAGGGGCACGAACAGGGCGAAGGGAAAAACTGTTTTTT	CASSLGARTGRREKLFF
.	TRBV7-2	TRBJ1-2	.	TGTGCCAGCAGCTTAGCCGGTCGTCAGGGATTCGACTATGGCTACACCTTC	CASSLAGRQGFDYGYTF
.	TRBV29-1	TRBJ2-7	.	TGCAGCGTTGTGGGTAGGGGTCCCTACGAGCAGTACTTC	CSVVGRGPYEQYF
TRBD1	TRBV7-2	TRBJ1-6	many	TGTGCCAGCAGCGCCACCCCTCCGGACAGGGGAGCCCTCCACTTT	CASSATPPDRGALHF
TRBD1	TRBV5-1	TRBJ1-4	.	TGCGCCAGCAGCCTATCGACAGGGGGGCAAAATGAAAAACTGTTTTTT	CASSLSTGGQNEKLFF
.	TRBV29-1	TRBJ2-3	.	TGCAGCGTTCGTGACGGCACAGATACGCAGTATTTT	CSVRDGTDTQYF
.	TRBV20-1	TRBJ2-5	few	TGCAGTGCTCTAACCACAGAGACCCAGTACTTC	CSALTTETQYF
.	TRBV28	TRBJ1-4	.	TGTGCCAGCAGTTTATATGACAAACTGTTTTTT	CASSLYDKLFF
.	TRBV24-1	TRBJ1-1	few	TGTGCCACCAGTGGCCCGAACACTGAAGCTTTCTTT	CATSGPNTEAFF
TRBD2	TRBV3-1	TRBJ2-1	few	TGTGCCAGCAGCCTCCCAGCGGGAGTGGATGAGCAGTTCTTC	CASSLPAGVDEQFF
TRBD2	TRBV12-3/TRBV12-4	TRBJ2-7	.	TGTGCCAGCAGTCGGATAGCGGGCCCTACCCACGAGCAGTACTTC	CASSRIAGPTHEQYF
TRBD2	TRBV5-5	TRBJ2-5	.	TGTGCCAGCAGCTTGGCTGCGGGAGATGAGCAGCTCTTC	CASSLAAGDEQLF
.	TRBV12-3/TRBV12-4	TRBJ2-3	once	TGTGCCAGCAGCCTCTATAGAACCGTCACAGATACGCAGTATTTT	CASSLYRTVTDTQYF
TRBD1	TRBV11-2	TRBJ1-2	.	TGTGCCAGCAGCTTAGACGGGGGAACAGGGGGGTATGGCTACACCTTC	CASSLDGGTGGYGYTF
.	TRBV7-9	TRBJ1-4	few	TGTGCCAGCAGCTTAGACGGCTGGCGGGAAAAACTGTTTTTT	CASSLDGWREKLFF
TRBD2	TRBV6-2/TRBV6-3	TRBJ2-1	many	TGTGCCAGCAGTTACTTAGGACTAGGTAGCGATGAGCAGTTCTTC	CASSYLGLGSDEQFF
TRBD1	TRBV12-3/TRBV12-4	TRBJ1-2	.	TGTGCCAGCAGCCGACAGGGGGCGAGCGGCTACACCTTC	CASSRQGASGYTF
.	TRBV4-3	TRBJ2-3	few	TGCGCCAGCAGCCAGTCCGGGACCTCCACAGATACGCAGTATTTT	CASSQSGTSTDTQYF
TRBD1	TRBV28	TRBJ2-7	few	TGTGCCAGCCTGGACAGGGACAGCTCCTACGAGCAGTACTTC	CASLDRDSSYEQYF
TRBD1	TRBV7-2	TRBJ2-2	.	TGTGCCAGCAGCTTAGCGGCTCCCCCGCGGACAGGGCGGACCGGGGAGCTGTTTTTT	CASSLAAPPRTGRTGELFF
TRBD2	TRBV20-1	TRBJ2-7	.	TGCAGTGCTAGCCGGCCTAGCGGGATGGGGGAGCAGTACTTC	CSASRPSGMGEQYF
TRBD1	TRBV5-1	TRBJ2-3	.	TGCGCCAGCAGCTTGGCGGACAGGGGATATGATACGCGGTATTTT	CASSLADRGYDTRYF
.	TRBV6-2/TRBV6-3	TRBJ1-1	few	TGTGCCAGCAGTTACTCGAGGTCCTACAGGGACACTGAAGCTTTCTTT	CASSYSRSYRDTEAFF
.	TRBV28	TRBJ1-1	few	TGTGCCAGCAGTACCGGGCCGAAACAGTCCACTGAAGCTTTCTTT	CASSTGPKQSTEAFF
TRBD1	TRBV5-1	TRBJ2-3	few	TGCGCCAGCAGCACACAGGGGCGAATCACAGATACGCAGTATTTT	CASSTQGRITDTQYF
.	TRBV6-2/TRBV6-3	TRBJ2-7	.	TGTGCCAGCAGTTACTCAGCTAACTACGAGCAGTACTTC	CASSYSANYEQYF
TRBD2	TRBV6-2/TRBV6-3	TRBJ2-3	few	TGTGCCAGCAGTTACTCCACTCGACTAGCGGGGGCCACAGATACGCAGTATTTT	CASSYSTRLAGATDTQYF
TRBD1	TRBV2	TRBJ2-4	.	TGTGCCAGCAGTGAAGGGACAGGGTTGGAGTTAGACAAAAACATTCAGTACTTC	CASSEGTGLELDKNIQYF
.	TRBV27	TRBJ2-2	few	TGTGCCAGCAGTTTATCGGCCAGTAACACCGGGGAGCTGTTTTTT	CASSLSASNTGELFF
.	TRBV4-1	TRBJ2-7	.	TGCGCCAGCAGCCAGCTGGCCGGAGCGGCGCTGGCCTACGAGCAGTACTTC	CASSQLAGAALAYEQYF
TRBD2	TRBV5-1	TRBJ2-1	few	TGCGCCAGCAGCTTGGACGGGACTAGCGGGAGGTTCGACAATGAGCAGTTCTTC	CASSLDGTSGRFDNEQFF
.	TRBV4-3	TRBJ1-4	many	TGCGCCAGCAGCCAAGAGGGGGAAAAACTGTTTTTT	CASSQEGEKLFF
.	TRBV7-2	TRBJ2-3	few	TGTGCCAGCAGCTTAATCCAGGGAGATACGCAGTATTTT	CASSLIQGDTQYF
.	TRBV28	TRBJ1-5	many	TGTGCCAGCAGTTTTATTGGGTCGCTCTTCAATCAGCCCCAGCATTTT	CASSFIGSLFNQPQHF
TRBD2	TRBV6-4	TRBJ2-1	.	TGTGCCAGCAGTGAATGGCTAGCGGACTACAATGAGCAGTTCTTC	CASSEWLADYNEQFF
TRBD1	TRBV29-1	TRBJ2-7	.	TGCAGCGTTGAACTAGACAGGGGACCTACCTACGAGCAGTACTTC	CSVELDRGPTYEQYF
.	TRBV5-1	TRBJ2-5	few	TGCGCCAGCAGCTTGAGGGTAGGGGTTGAGACCCAGTACTTC	CASSLRVGVETQYF
.	TRBV21-1	TRBJ2-1	.	TGTGCCAGCAACCGGGACAGGGGGATGAATGAGCAGTTCTTC	CASNRDRGMNEQFF
.	TRBV6-2/TRBV6-3	TRBJ2-1	.	TGTGCCAGCAGTTACCCGAACAGGGAGGGAGATGAGCAGTTCTTC	CASSYPNREGDEQFF
.	TRBV9	TRBJ2-5	few	TGTGCCAGCAGCGTAGGGGCAGCTCCTTCCCAAGAGACCCAGTACTTC	CASSVGAAPSQETQYF
TRBD1	TRBV6-5	TRBJ1-1	.	TGTGCCAGCTACGAGTTATTCCGGACAGGGAAAGGCACTGAAGCTTTCTTT	CASYELFRTGKGTEAFF
.	TRBV28	TRBJ2-7	few	TGTGCCAGCAGTTTCCCCTTAACATTGAGCTCCTACGAGCAGTACTTC	CASSFPLTLSSYEQYF
TRBD1	TRBV4-3	TRBJ2-7	once	TGCGCCAGCAGCCGAGGACAGGGACCCTACGAGCAGTACTTC	CASSRGQGPYEQYF